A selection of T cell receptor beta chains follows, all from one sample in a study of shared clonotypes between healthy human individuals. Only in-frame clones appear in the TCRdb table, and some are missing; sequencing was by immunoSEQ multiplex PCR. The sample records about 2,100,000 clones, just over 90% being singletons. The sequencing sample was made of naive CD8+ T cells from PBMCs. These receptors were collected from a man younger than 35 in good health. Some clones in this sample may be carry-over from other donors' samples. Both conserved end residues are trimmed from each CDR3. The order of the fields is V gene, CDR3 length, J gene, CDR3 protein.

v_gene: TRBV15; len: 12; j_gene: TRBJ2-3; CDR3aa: ATSILGHTDTQY
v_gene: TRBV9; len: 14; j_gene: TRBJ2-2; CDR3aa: ASSPGSGRAPGELF
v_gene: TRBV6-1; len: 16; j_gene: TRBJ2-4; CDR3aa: ASSEAEGLARAKNIQY
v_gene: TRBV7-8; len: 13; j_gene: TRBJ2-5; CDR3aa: ASKNAGEAVETQY
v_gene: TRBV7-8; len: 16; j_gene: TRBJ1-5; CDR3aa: ASSILPKAISSNQPQH
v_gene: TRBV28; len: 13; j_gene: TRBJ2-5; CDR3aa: ASSLMREGLKTQY
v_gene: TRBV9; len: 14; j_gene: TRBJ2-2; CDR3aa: ASSVDPSGRSGELF
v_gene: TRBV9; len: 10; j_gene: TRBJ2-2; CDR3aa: ASKSLTGELF
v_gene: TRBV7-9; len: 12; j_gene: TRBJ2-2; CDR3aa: ASKRGDDTGELF
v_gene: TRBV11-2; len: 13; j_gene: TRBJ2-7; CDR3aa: ASSPRGQGSYEQY
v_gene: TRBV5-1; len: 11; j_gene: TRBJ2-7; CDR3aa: ASSLAAPYEQY
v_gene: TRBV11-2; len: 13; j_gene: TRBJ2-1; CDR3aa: ASSDTTQAYNEQF
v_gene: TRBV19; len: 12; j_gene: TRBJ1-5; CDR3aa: ASSIGQGDQPQH
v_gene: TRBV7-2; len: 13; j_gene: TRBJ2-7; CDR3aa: ASSSTLGRGREQY
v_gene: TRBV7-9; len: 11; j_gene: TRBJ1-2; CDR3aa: ASSRDPNYGYT
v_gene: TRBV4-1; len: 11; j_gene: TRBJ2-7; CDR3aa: ASSETSSYEQY
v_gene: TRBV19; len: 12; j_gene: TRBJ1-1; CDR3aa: ASSMGGSNTEAF
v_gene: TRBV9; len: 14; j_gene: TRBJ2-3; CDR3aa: ASSVSTYLQADTQY
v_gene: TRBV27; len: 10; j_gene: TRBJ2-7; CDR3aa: ASSIFGHEQY
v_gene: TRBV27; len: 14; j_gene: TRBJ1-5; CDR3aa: ASSTVTPYSNQPQH
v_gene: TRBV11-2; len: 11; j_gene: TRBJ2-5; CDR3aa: ASSLTVRKTQY
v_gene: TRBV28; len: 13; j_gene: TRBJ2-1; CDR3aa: ASSWEGSSYNEQF
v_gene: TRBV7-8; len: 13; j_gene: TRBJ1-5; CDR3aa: ASSLGRGSGQPQH
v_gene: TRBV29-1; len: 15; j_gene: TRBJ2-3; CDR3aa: SVIFVTGRWGTDTQY
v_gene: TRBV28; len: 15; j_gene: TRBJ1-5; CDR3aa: ASSLGLLGGKNQPQH
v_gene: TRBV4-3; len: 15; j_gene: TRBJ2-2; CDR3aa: ASSLIAVGRGTGELF
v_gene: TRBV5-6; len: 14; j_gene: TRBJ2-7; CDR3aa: ASSLAGTSGVYEQY
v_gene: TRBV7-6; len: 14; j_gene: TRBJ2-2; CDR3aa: ASSLLAGGYTGELF
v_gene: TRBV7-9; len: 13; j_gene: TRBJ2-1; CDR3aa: ASSLGGQPYNEQF
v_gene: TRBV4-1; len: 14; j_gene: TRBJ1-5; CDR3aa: ASSPTGSGSNQPQH
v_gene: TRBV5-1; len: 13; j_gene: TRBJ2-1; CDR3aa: ASSLIGEIDNEQF
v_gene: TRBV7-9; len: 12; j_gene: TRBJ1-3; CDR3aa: ASSYGTAGNTIY
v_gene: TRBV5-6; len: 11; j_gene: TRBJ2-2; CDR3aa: ASSFSATGELF
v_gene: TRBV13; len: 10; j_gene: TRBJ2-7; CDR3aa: ASSNYRDEQY
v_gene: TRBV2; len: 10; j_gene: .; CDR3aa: ASSEGPYEQY
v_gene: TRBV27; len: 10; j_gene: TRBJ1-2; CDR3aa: ASSSGNYGYT
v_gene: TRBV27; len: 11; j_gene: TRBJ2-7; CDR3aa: ASRPGVGYEQY
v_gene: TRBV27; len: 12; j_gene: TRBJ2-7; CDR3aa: ASRLVGASYEQY
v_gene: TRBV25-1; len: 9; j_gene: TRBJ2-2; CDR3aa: ASRGHGELF
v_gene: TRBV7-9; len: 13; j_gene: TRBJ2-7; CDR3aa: ASSFYRDTTYEQY
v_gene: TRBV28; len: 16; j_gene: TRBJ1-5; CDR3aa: ASSFVVGQGLGNQPQH
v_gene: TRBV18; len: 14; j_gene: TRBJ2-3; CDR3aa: ASSPPAQGIKDTQY
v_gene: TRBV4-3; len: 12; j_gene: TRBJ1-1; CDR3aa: ASSQNRENTEAF
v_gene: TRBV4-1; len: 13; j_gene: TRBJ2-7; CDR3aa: ASSQAGQGIYEQY